The TCR beta chain described here comes from a study of blood T cell repertoires in COVID-19. This CDR3 region has 14 residues. Germline loops: CDR1 KGHSH, CDR2 LQKENI. Trimming removed 3 bases at V and 2 bases at J, with 10 bases between. TCRdb keeps only in-frame clones here, not all; method: immunoSEQ multiplex PCR. The sample holds under 250,000 clones, 70% to 90% seen once. The sequencing input was PBMCs or T cells enriched from blood (not recorded which). The V and J genes are TRBV18 and TRBJ1-1; no firm D call. This clonotype was sampled from a woman between 45 and 60 years old with acute COVID-19. The CDR3 reads CASSPPSANTEAFF. The CDR3 DNA is TGTGCCAGCTCACCCCCCAGCGCCAACACTGAAGCTTTCTTT.